These 31 T cell receptor beta chains share one sample of origin, sequenced in a study of CXCR3-negative and CXCR3-positive naive CD8 T cells. cDNA libraries for TRB were generated by 5' RACE incorporating UMI labels. TCRdb re-called the 5' RACE reads; one entry per CDR3 protein, DNA not given. In total, the table holds under 110,000 distinct CDR3 sequences. Study-wide points: A higher hydrophobicity marked the TRB CDR3s of CXCR3-positive naive cells versus CXCR3-negative naive cells.

The antigens for these receptors are not known. The sequenced material came from naive CXCR3+ CD8+ T cells from blood. Subset described: CD45RO-CCR7+CD27+CD95- naive CD8+ T cells expressing CXCR3 (TNR3+). The receptor set was obtained from a human donor in good health. Some clones in this sample may be carry-over from other donors' samples.

J is TRBJ1-1 and V is TRBV20-1; the TRBD1 assignment by TCRdb is unverifiable without DNA. The germline V gene encodes CDR1 DFQATT and CDR2 SNEGSKA (reference sequence). This CDR3 region has 14 residues. The CDR3 loop reads CSAREGLLNTEAFF.

V gene TRBV25-1 combines with J gene TRBJ2-1. Germline CDR1 is MGHDK and CDR2 is SYGVNS. The CDR3 covers 18 residues. CDR3 amino acids: CASSDLAVGRKVLNEQFF.

The rearrangement links TRBV7-9 to TRBJ2-5; lacking DNA, the TRBD1 call made by TCRdb goes unchecked. This CDR3 is 13 amino acids long. The V gene's germline CDR1 is SEHNR and CDR2 FQNEAQ (reference sequence). The CDR3 loop is CASGPRGKETQYF. The variable domain in full, with the rest retrieved from reference TRBV7-9 and TRBJ2-5, is DTGVSQNPRHKITKRGQNVTFRCDPISEHNRLYWYRQTLGQGPEFLTYFQNEAQLEKSRLLSDRFSAERPKGSFSTLEIQRTEQGDSAMYLCASGPRGKETQYFGPGTRLLVL.

The rearrangement uses TRBV9 and TRBJ2-5; the D gene TCRdb calls, TRBD2, cannot be checked with no DNA. This CDR3 spans 16 amino acids. CDR1 SGDLS and CDR2 YYNGEE come from the germline V gene. CDR3 sequence reads: CASSVAAGGAGETQYF. Full variable domain (missing parts from reference TRBV9 and TRBJ2-5): DSGVTQTPKHLITATGQRVTLRCSPRSGDLSVYWYQQSLDQGLQFLIQYYNGEERAKGNILERFSAQQFPDLHSELNLSSLELGDSALYFCASSVAAGGAGETQYFGPGTRLLVL.

The chain employs TRBV6-5 and TRBJ1-6. This CDR3 spans 16 amino acids. Germline V lookup: CDR1 MNHEY, CDR2 SVGAGI. The CDR3 here is CASSYSGTFENSPLHF.

The CDR3 sequence is CASSQYHRGEVESNQPQHF. This rearrangement joins TRBV23-1 to TRBJ1-5; checking the TCRdb D call of TRBD1 is not possible without DNA. TRBV23-1 is an open reading frame, and its role is uncertain. There are 19 residues in the CDR3.

Here the CDR3 reads CATSRDAREVTEAFF. V usage is TRBV15 and J usage is TRBJ1-1; there is no DNA to check the TCRdb D call of TRBD1. The germline gives CDR1 LNHNV, CDR2 YYDKDF (reference sequence). The CDR3 covers 15 residues.

The chain combines TRBV20-1 with TRBJ1-1; TCRdb proposes TRBD1, but this gene call is untestable without DNA. Germline V gene data show CDR1 as DFQATT and CDR2 as SNEGSKA (reference sequence). This CDR3 has 14 amino acids. CDR3 sequence reads: CSAWDEAMNTEAFF.

The rearrangement joins TRBV11-3 to TRBJ2-1; without DNA, the TCRdb call of TRBD2 cannot be checked. Germline CDR1 and CDR2: SGHNT and YENEEA. This CDR3 has 15 residues. CDR3 residues: CASSAASGLYNEQFF.

The V gene is TRBV19, the J gene TRBJ2-7; TCRdb gives TRBD1 as the D gene, but with no DNA this cannot be confirmed. Germline-derived CDR1 and CDR2 are LNHDA and SQIVND (reference sequence). This CDR3 contains 13 residues. CDR3 sequence: CASNEGGLNEQYF.

V is TRBV19 and J is TRBJ1-1; TCRdb's assignment of TRBD1 cannot be checked, as there is no DNA. CDR3 length: 15 residues. Germline V gene sequence: CDR1 LNHDA, CDR2 SQIVND (reference sequence). This chain's CDR3 is CASSPITGGGTEAFF.

V is TRBV9 and J is TRBJ2-7; TCRdb names TRBD1, which stays unverified in the absence of DNA. The CDR3 extends over 15 amino acids. Germline V gene sequence: CDR1 SGDLS, CDR2 YYNGEE. The chain's CDR3 is CASSVSGTGNYEQYF.

This chain links TRBV29-1 with TRBJ2-1; the D gene TCRdb calls, TRBD1, cannot be checked with no DNA. Germline CDR1 and CDR2: SQVTM and ANQGSEA. This CDR3 spans 13 amino acids. The CDR3 loop is CSVGGQGAGEQFF.

The chain uses TRBV7-3 and TRBJ1-1; absent DNA, TCRdb's TRBD1 call cannot be checked. CDR1 and CDR2 from the germline V gene are SGHTA and FQGTGA. This CDR3 contains 14 residues. This CDR3 reads CASSPDPGDTEAFF.

CDR3 region: CASSSNYNQPQHF. This sequence joins TRBV6-5 and TRBJ1-5. This CDR3 comprises 13 residues. Per germline, CDR1 MNHEY and CDR2 SVGAGI.

The chain links TRBV6-2 or TRBV6-3 to TRBJ1-2; the TRBD1 assignment by TCRdb is unverifiable without DNA. Germline V lookup: CDR1 MNHEY, CDR2 SVGEGT. The CDR3 has 15 amino acids. The CDR3 sequence is CASSATQQGEDGYTF.

This chain uses TRBV29-1 with TRBJ2-7; the TCRdb D gene call, TRBD1, has no DNA to confirm it. From germline, CDR1 is SQVTM and CDR2 ANQGSEA. CDR3 length: 12 residues. The CDR3 sequence: CSVSPSGYEQYF.

This chain connects TRBV29-1 to TRBJ1-1. CDR3 length equals 11 residues. Germline loops: CDR1 SQVTM, CDR2 ANQGSEA. Here the CDR3 reads CSVVPYTEAFF.

The chain links TRBV29-1 to TRBJ1-3. Germline V CDR1 and CDR2: SQVTM, ANQGSEA. The CDR3 loop spans 13 amino acids. The CDR3 is CSVEGDSGNTIYF.

The chain carries TRBV7-9 and TRBJ1-1; TCRdb indicates TRBD1, and absent DNA this call remains unverified. This CDR3 comprises 15 residues. CDR1 SEHNR and CDR2 FQNEAQ come from the germline V gene (reference sequence). CDR3 region: CASSLFRTTNTEAFF.

The chain has TRBV7-9 and TRBJ2-3; TCRdb names TRBD1, which stays unverified in the absence of DNA. The V gene's germline CDR1 is SEHNR and CDR2 FQNEAQ (reference sequence). The CDR3 covers 20 residues. CDR3 amino acids: CASSLRYLTTGKEYTDTQYF.

J is TRBJ2-7 and V is TRBV6-1; TCRdb gives TRBD1 as the D gene, but with no DNA this cannot be confirmed. Germline-derived CDR1 and CDR2 are MNHNS and SASEGT. CDR3 size: 14 residues. CDR3: CASSVGGSTYEQYF.

The rearrangement joins TRBV6-2 or TRBV6-3 to TRBJ2-2. The CDR3 has 15 amino acids. Germline assignment: CDR1 MNHEY and CDR2 SVGEGT. This chain's CDR3 is CASSGSFQEAGELFF.

This rearrangement joins TRBV4-3 to TRBJ1-1. The CDR3 spans 16 residues. CDR1 and CDR2 from the germline V gene are LGHNA and YSLEER. The CDR3 loop reads CASSQGLDRSIGEAFF.

V is TRBV29-1 and J is TRBJ2-2. Germline V gene sequence: CDR1 SQVTM, CDR2 ANQGSEA. The CDR3 is 11 residues long. This CDR3 reads CSVQDGGELFF.

This sequence joins TRBV7-9 and TRBJ2-1; TCRdb's D call of TRBD2 is untestable without DNA. This CDR3 spans 17 amino acids. Per the germline V gene, CDR1 is SEHNR and CDR2 is FQNEAQ (reference sequence). CDR3 region: CASSLAPGLAGVDEQFF.

The chain employs TRBV29-1 and TRBJ1-2. Germline V gives CDR1 SQVTM, CDR2 ANQGSEA. This CDR3 is built from 11 residues. The CDR3 region is CSVEVQDGYTF.

The rearrangement links TRBV2 to TRBJ2-7. Germline loops: CDR1 SNHLY, CDR2 FYNNEI. The CDR3 spans 12 residues. The CDR3 sequence: CASMGWNYEQYF.

The V gene is TRBV6-2 or TRBV6-3, the J gene TRBJ1-1; TCRdb calls TRBD1, which cannot be checked without DNA. Per the germline V gene, CDR1 is MNHEY and CDR2 is SVGEGT. This CDR3 is built from 13 residues. The CDR3 spells CASSYSAGTEAFF.

This rearrangement joins TRBV25-1 to TRBJ2-7. The CDR3 runs 16 residues. Germline V lookup: CDR1 MGHDK, CDR2 SYGVNS. The CDR3 region is CASSEYTAETSYEQYF.

The J gene is TRBJ2-7, the V gene TRBV4-3; TCRdb picks TRBD2, but there is no DNA to check that call. The CDR3 sequence is 13 residues long. Germline V lookup: CDR1 LGHNA, CDR2 YSLEER. This CDR3 reads CASSQGGRDEQYF.